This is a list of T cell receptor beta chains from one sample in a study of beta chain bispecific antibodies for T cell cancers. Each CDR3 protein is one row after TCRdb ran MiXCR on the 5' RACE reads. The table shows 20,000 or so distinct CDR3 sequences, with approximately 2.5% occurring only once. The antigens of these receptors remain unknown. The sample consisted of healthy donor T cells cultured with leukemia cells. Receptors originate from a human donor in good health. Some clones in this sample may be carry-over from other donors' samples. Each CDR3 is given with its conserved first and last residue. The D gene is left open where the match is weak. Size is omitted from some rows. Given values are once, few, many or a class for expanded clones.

TGCGCCAGCAGCCAAGGGATTCACGGGGAGCTGTTTTTT	CASSQGIHGELFF	TRBV4-1	NA	many	TRBJ2-2
TGCGCCAGCAGCTTGGACCAAGGCAGGGCCACTGAAGCTTTCTTT	CASSLDQGRATEAFF	TRBV5-1	NA	many	TRBJ1-1
TGTGCCAGCGGTTTAACAGGGTCGGATGAAAAACTGTTTTTT	CASGLTGSDEKLFF	TRBV12-3/TRBV12-4	NA	NA	TRBJ1-4
TGTGCCAGCAGTTTACGGGGTGCTGGCTACACCTTC	CASSLRGAGYTF	TRBV12-3/TRBV12-4	NA	many	TRBJ1-2
TGCGCCAGCAGCCAAGAACGGATGGAGGCGGGGGAGACTGGGGAGCATGAGCAGTTCTTC	CASSQERMEAGETGEHEQFF	TRBV4-1	TRBD2	many	TRBJ2-1
TGTGCCAGCAGCTTGTTTCCGGGAAAGACCGCCTACGAGCAGTACTTC	CASSLFPGKTAYEQYF	TRBV7-6	NA	many	TRBJ2-7
TGTGCCAGCGGTCAAATAGCGGGGAGAGGAGAGACCCAGTACTTC	CASGQIAGRGETQYF	TRBV12-3/TRBV12-4	TRBD2	many	TRBJ2-5
TGTGCCACCAGCCGCAGGGGGGAAGAGACCCAGTACTTC	CATSRRGEETQYF	TRBV15	NA	many	TRBJ2-5
TGTGCCAGCAGCTCTTCAGGGAACCAAGAGACCCAGTACTTC	CASSSSGNQETQYF	TRBV7-9	NA	many	TRBJ2-5
TGTGCCAGCAGTGATCGGGGGCCCTACGAGCAGTACTTC	CASSDRGPYEQYF	TRBV16	NA	many	TRBJ2-7
TGCAGTGCCATAGGGACGGCCTCTGGAAACACCATATATTTT	CSAIGTASGNTIYF	TRBV20-1	NA	many	TRBJ1-3
TGTGCCAGCAGTTCCCTATATGACAGGAACCCCTACGAGCAGTACTTC	CASSSLYDRNPYEQYF	TRBV28	NA	many	TRBJ2-7
TGTGCCAGTAGTGAGGGCCACTATGGCTACACCTTC	CASSEGHYGYTF	TRBV19	NA	many	TRBJ1-2
TGCGCCAGCAGCTTGGTTCCGGAGGACACTGAAGCTTTCTTT	CASSLVPEDTEAFF	TRBV5-1	NA	many	TRBJ1-1
TGTGCCAGCAGTGAAGCGCTTTATGGTGAAGCTTTCTTT	CASSEALYGEAFF	TRBV2	NA	many	TRBJ1-1
TGTGCCAGCAGCTGGACAGGGGGCGCGGGTGTGGGAGAGACCCAGTACTTC	CASSWTGGAGVGETQYF	TRBV7-8	TRBD1	many	TRBJ2-5
TGTGCCAGCTCACCAGGTGGAGGGCAGCAAGCCTACAATGAGCAGTTCTTC	CASSPGGGQQAYNEQFF	TRBV18	NA	many	TRBJ2-1
TGCAGTCCCCAGGCCACCGCAGGGAGCAATCAGCCCCAGCATTTT	CSPQATAGSNQPQHF	TRBV20-1	NA	many	TRBJ1-5
TGTGCCAGTAGTACCCATCGACAGAATACCGGGGAGCTGTTTTTT	CASSTHRQNTGELFF	TRBV19	NA	medium-sized	TRBJ2-2
TGTGCCAGCAGCTGGGAGGGTCCCAATTCACCCCTCCACTTT	CASSWEGPNSPLHF	TRBV7-3	NA	many	TRBJ1-6
TGTGCCAGCAGCGAGGGGTTTCACAATGAGCAGTTCTTC	CASSEGFHNEQFF	TRBV9	NA	many	TRBJ2-1
TGTGCCAGCTCGCAGGTGGAGACCCAGTACTTC	CASSQVETQYF	TRBV18	NA	many	TRBJ2-5
TGTGCCAGCAGCGGTGGGCTAGCGGGGAATGAGCAGTTCTTC	CASSGGLAGNEQFF	TRBV7-3	TRBD2	many	TRBJ2-1
TGCAGTGCTTTTCCGGGGGGGTATCAGCCCCAGCATTTT	CSAFPGGYQPQHF	TRBV20-1	NA	NA	TRBJ1-5
TGTGCCAGCAGCCTAGGACTGGGGAACAATGAGCAGTTCTTC	CASSLGLGNNEQFF	TRBV7-9	NA	many	TRBJ2-1
TGCGCCAGCCTAGGACTGAGTGCTGTGTTCGCCGGGGAGCTGTTTTTT	CASLGLSAVFAGELFF	TRBV10-2	NA	many	TRBJ2-2
TGCAGTGCTAGACCGGCGCACCGGGAATACGAGCAGTACTTC	CSARPAHREYEQYF	TRBV20-1	NA	medium-sized	TRBJ2-7
TGCAGCGTTTGGTCGGCGGTGGATGAGCAGTTCTTC	CSVWSAVDEQFF	TRBV29-1	NA	NA	TRBJ2-1
TGTGCCAGCTCACCTGGGGGGAGCTCCTACGAGCAGTACTTC	CASSPGGSSYEQYF	TRBV18	NA	many	TRBJ2-7
TGTGCCAGCAGTGACGGAGGCCAAAACATTCAGTACTTC	CASSDGGQNIQYF	TRBV2	NA	many	TRBJ2-4
TGTGCCAGTCGACCGGGACTCTGGGAAGAAGAGACCCAGTACTTC	CASRPGLWEEETQYF	TRBV19	NA	NA	TRBJ2-5
TGCAGCGTTGAAGGCGGACAGGAACCCTACGAGCAGTACTTC	CSVEGGQEPYEQYF	TRBV29-1	TRBD1	many	TRBJ2-7
TGTGCCAGCTCACCTTGGAGGCGACGAAGGGGCTATGGCTACACCTTC	CASSPWRRRRGYGYTF	TRBV18	NA	many	TRBJ1-2
TGTGCCAGCAGCCCAAAGTGGCAGGGGTTGAACACTGAAGCTTTCTTT	CASSPKWQGLNTEAFF	TRBV5-6	NA	NA	TRBJ1-1
TGCAGCGCTAACCCGAGGGGGGGGAGAGCTTTCTTT	CSANPRGGRAFF	TRBV29-1	NA	many	TRBJ1-1
TGTGCCAGTAGTATAGAACAGGGGGTAGGAGTTGAGCAGTTCTTC	CASSIEQGVGVEQFF	TRBV19	TRBD1	many	TRBJ2-1
TGCAGTGCTAGAGATGACAGGATGAACACTGAAGCTTTCTTT	CSARDDRMNTEAFF	TRBV20-1	NA	many	TRBJ1-1
TGTGCCAGCAGTTACGAGCGGGACTACACAGATACGCAGTATTTT	CASSYERDYTDTQYF	TRBV28	TRBD2	many	TRBJ2-3
TGCGCCAGCAGCCCCTCCGGACAGGGAAGCCCTTCACCCCTCCACTTT	CASSPSGQGSPSPLHF	TRBV4-1	TRBD1	many	TRBJ1-6
TGTGCCAGTAGTATTGGACTTAATGGCTACACCTTC	CASSIGLNGYTF	TRBV19	NA	NA	TRBJ1-2
TGTGCCAGCACCTTCCACGAGGGTGAAAAACTGTTTTTT	CASTFHEGEKLFF	TRBV7-9	NA	many	TRBJ1-4
TGTGCCAGTAGTGTCCTAGCGGGAGCCTTCAATGAGCAGTTCTTC	CASSVLAGAFNEQFF	TRBV19	TRBD2	NA	TRBJ2-1
TGTGCCAGCAACAAGGGACACCAGATCCAAGAGACCCAGTACTTC	CASNKGHQIQETQYF	TRBV7-9	NA	many	TRBJ2-5
TGCGCCAGCAGCCAAGCGAATATGGGACAGTCTAATGAAAAACTGTTTTTT	CASSQANMGQSNEKLFF	TRBV4-1	TRBD1	many	TRBJ1-4